The rows below give T cell receptor beta chains drawn from one sample of a study of cytomegalovirus exposure and HLA in healthy donors. The method was immunoSEQ multiplex PCR; TCRdb's version includes in-frame clones alone and lacks a portion of them. The data hold roughly 52,000 clones, with approximately 78% observed a single time. Sample: PBMCs. The receptors stem from a female donor in good health and CMV-seronegative. Each CDR3 is given without its conserved first and last residue. Clone size is not always given. Where it is, it says once, few, many or a class for expanded clones.

>13|-|TRBV14|TRBJ1-2
ASSQVLGGNYGYT
>15|-|TRBV11-1|TRBJ1-1
ASSLEGVRYMNTEAF
>9|-|TRBV12-2|TRBJ1-6
ASRLGPRVM
>11|-|TRBV7-3|TRBJ1-1
ASSRDLNTEAF
>12|-|TRBV7-3|TRBJ2-3
ASSPSPTTDTQY
>13|once|TRBV28|TRBJ1-5
ASSFERVGNQPQH
>17|-|TRBV4-1|TRBJ1-2
ASSQAPHVQDRLSVGYT
>12|-|TRBV19|TRBJ1-2
ASSIDRGTYGYT
>15|-|TRBV9|TRBJ1-4
ASSVGGLQATNEKLF
>14|-|TRBV23-1|TRBJ2-7
ASRSRDKKFSYEQY
>12|-|TRBV4-1|TRBJ1-1
ASNGPTGNTEAF
>11|-|TRBV29-1|TRBJ1-5
SVGPDRGQPQH
>13|-|TRBV5-1|TRBJ2-3
ASLTRGEPTDTQY
>12|-|TRBV7-8|TRBJ1-6
ASSIGQGNSPLH
>16|-|TRBV2|TRBJ1-6
ASSLKRHPPSYNSPLH
>12|-|TRBV7-2|TRBJ1-4
ASSTRQANEKLF
>14|few|TRBV9|TRBJ2-3
ASSFGTSYSTDTQY
>12|-|TRBV7-9|TRBJ1-2
ASSLAGTGVGYT
>13|-|TRBV5-1|TRBJ2-1
ASSLQGALYNEQF
>11|-|TRBV4-3|TRBJ1-1
ASSQDRRTEAF
>13|-|TRBV27|TRBJ2-7
ASIYTGKVFYEQY
>11|few|TRBV29-1|TRBJ1-2
SGRDSTNYGYT
>9|-|TRBV6-5|TRBJ1-1
ASSSESQAF
>13|-|TRBV11-3|TRBJ2-5
ASSEGTKPQETQY
>9|-|TRBV11-3|TRBJ1-6
ASSPRSPLH
>12|-|TRBV2|TRBJ1-6
ASTVAFFSSPLH
>16|once|TRBV14|TRBJ1-2
ASSQEGGIGGRRYGYT
>11|-|TRBV29-1|TRBJ1-4
SVEEGVKEKLF
>14|-|TRBV2|TRBJ1-5
ASSDGDRVRGQPQH
>18|-|TRBV4-2|TRBJ1-3
ASSQEVWTGGQSSGNTIY
>11|-|TRBV7-3|TRBJ1-1
ASSRLSGTEAF
>12|-|TRBV9|-
ASSVGDSLYEQY
>14|-|TRBV7-9|TRBJ1-2
SSSRDRAGVNYGYT
>12|-|TRBV21-1|TRBJ2-4
ASTVGVAKNIQY
>13|-|TRBV6-5|TRBJ1-2
ASSYLLAANYGYT
>8|-|TRBV6-1|TRBJ2-2
AAASGELF
>11|-|TRBV6-5|TRBJ1-1
ASSYRHRVQAF
>12|-|TRBV19|TRBJ1-1
ASSMKGAATEAF
>11|-|TRBV28|TRBJ1-2
ASSLSGGKGYT
>14|-|TRBV5-1|TRBJ2-7
ASSLGLTEDYYEQY
>12|-|TRBV10-3|TRBJ1-1
AISVRGPDTEAF
>13|-|TRBV4-1|TRBJ1-1
ASSQETRGYTEAF
>10|-|TRBV19|TRBJ1-2
ASSIAGGGYT
>13|-|TRBV30|TRBJ2-3
AWSFGQTSTDTQY
>13|-|TRBV12-5|TRBJ2-5
ASGLGQGIGETQY
>14|-|TRBV5-6|TRBJ2-1
ASSLGRLAGGNEQF
>13|few|TRBV4-2|TRBJ2-5
ASSSGTGSQETQY
>12|-|TRBV19|TRBJ1-5
ASSIRQINQPQH
>12|-|TRBV4-1|TRBJ2-2
ATNRDYNTGELF
>13|-|TRBV6-5|TRBJ1-1
ASSRIGQGRTEAF
>12|once|TRBV11-3|TRBJ1-6
ASSLGNGDSPLH
>14|-|TRBV5-1|TRBJ2-2
ASSLQGKTDTGELF
>13|-|TRBV29-1|TRBJ2-4
SVSGTGLAKNIQY
>10|-|TRBV5-4|TRBJ1-1
ASSSGQGPAF
>11|-|TRBV6-5|TRBJ2-1
ASSPYLANEQF
>14|-|TRBV18|TRBJ2-7
ASSQTSSGELGEQY
>11|once|TRBV7-2|TRBJ2-3
ASSLKGSDTQY
>11|few|TRBV6-5|TRBJ1-1
ASSYGRNTEAF
>14|-|TRBV7-8|TRBJ2-2
ASSLRTGQNTGELF